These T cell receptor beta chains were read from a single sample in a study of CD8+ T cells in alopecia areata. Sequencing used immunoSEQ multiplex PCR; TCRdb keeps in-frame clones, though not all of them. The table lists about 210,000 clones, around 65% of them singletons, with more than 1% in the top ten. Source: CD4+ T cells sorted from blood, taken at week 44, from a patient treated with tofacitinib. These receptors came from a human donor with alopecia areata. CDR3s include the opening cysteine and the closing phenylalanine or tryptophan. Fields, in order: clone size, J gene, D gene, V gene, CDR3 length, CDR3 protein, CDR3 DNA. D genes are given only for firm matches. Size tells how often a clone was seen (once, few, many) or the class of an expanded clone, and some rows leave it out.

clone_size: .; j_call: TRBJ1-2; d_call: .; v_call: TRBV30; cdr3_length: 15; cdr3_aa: CASRDPRDSGPGYTF; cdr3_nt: TGTGCCTCCCGCGACCCGAGGGACTCTGGGCCTGGCTACACCTTC
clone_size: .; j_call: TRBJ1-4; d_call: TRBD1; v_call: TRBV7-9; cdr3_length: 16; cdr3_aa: CASSWGTGATNEKLFF; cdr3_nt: TGTGCCAGCAGCTGGGGGACAGGTGCAACTAATGAAAAACTGTTTTTT
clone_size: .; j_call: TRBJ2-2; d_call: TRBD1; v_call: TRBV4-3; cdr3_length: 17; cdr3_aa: CASSQEVNRGLGGELFF; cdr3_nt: TGCGCCAGCAGCCAAGAAGTGAACAGGGGGCTTGGCGGGGAGCTGTTTTTT
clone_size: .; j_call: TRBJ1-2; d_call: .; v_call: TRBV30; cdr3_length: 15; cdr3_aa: CAWSGDGLWDYGYTF; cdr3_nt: TGTGCCTGGAGTGGGGACGGTCTATGGGACTATGGCTACACCTTC
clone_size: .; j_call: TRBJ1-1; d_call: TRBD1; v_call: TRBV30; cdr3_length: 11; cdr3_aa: CAKGQVSEAFF; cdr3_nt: TGTGCCAAGGGACAGGTCTCAGAAGCTTTCTTT
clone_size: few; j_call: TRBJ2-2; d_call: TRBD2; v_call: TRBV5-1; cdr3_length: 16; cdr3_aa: CASSWGTSGGTGELFF; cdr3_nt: TGCGCCAGCAGCTGGGGGACTAGCGGAGGAACCGGGGAGCTGTTTTTT
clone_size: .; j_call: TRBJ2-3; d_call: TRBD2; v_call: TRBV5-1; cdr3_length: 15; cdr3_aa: CASSFLAENTDTQYF; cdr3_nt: TGCGCCAGCAGCTTTCTAGCGGAGAACACAGATACGCAGTATTTT
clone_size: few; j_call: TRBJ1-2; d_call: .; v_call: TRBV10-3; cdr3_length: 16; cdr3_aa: CAISQGPSSANYGYTF; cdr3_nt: TGTGCCATCAGTCAAGGCCCTAGTTCAGCTAACTATGGCTACACCTTC
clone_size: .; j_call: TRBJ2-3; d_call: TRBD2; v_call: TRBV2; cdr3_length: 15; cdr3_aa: CASSAASGGANTQYF; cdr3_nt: TGTGCCAGCAGTGCGGCTAGCGGGGGGGCCAATACGCAGTATTTT
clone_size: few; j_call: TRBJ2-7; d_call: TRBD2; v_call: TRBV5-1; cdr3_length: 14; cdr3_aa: CASSMTSGRYEQYF; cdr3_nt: TGCGCCAGCAGCATGACTAGCGGGCGTTACGAGCAGTACTTC
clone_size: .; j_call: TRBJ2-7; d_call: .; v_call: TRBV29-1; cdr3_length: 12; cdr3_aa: CSVKQSSYEQYF; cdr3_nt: TGCAGCGTTAAACAGAGCTCCTACGAGCAGTACTTC
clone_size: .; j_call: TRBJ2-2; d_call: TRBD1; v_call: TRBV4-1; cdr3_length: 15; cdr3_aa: CASSSGQGNTGELFF; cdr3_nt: TGCGCCAGCAGCTCGGGACAGGGAAACACCGGGGAGCTGTTTTTT
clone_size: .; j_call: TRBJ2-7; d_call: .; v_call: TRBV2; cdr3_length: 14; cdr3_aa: CATKYDRKTYEQYF; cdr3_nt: TGTGCCACCAAGTATGACAGGAAAACCTACGAGCAGTACTTC
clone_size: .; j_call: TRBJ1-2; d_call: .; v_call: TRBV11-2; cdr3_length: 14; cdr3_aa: CASSLEYRRAGYTF; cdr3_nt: TGTGCCAGCAGCTTAGAATACAGACGGGCTGGCTACACCTTC
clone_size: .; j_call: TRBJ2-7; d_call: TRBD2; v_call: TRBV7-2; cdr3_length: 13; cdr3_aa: CASSPSGPYEQYF; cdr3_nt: TGTGCCAGCAGCCCTAGCGGACCCTACGAGCAGTACTTC
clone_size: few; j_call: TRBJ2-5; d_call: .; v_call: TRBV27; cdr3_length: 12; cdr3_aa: CASSLPQETQYF; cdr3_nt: TGTGCCAGCAGTTTGCCTCAAGAGACCCAGTACTTC
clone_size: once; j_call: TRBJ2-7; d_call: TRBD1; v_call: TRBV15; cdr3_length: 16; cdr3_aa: CATSRVLGQGSYEQYF; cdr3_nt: TGTGCCACCAGCAGAGTTCTGGGACAGGGGAGTTACGAGCAGTACTTC
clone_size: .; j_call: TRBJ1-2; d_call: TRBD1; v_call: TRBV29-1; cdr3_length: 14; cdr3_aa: CSVGRQGAIYGYTF; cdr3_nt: TGCAGCGTTGGGCGGCAGGGGGCTATCTATGGCTACACCTTC
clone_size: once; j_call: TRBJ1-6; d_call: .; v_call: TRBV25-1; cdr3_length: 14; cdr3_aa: CASSELTGDSPLHF; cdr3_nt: TGTGCCAGCAGTGAATTGACAGGAGATTCACCCCTCCACTTT
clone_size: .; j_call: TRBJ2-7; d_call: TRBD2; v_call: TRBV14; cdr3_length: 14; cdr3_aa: CASMKAGGPYEQYF; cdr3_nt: TGTGCCAGCATGAAAGCGGGGGGGCCCTACGAGCAGTACTTC
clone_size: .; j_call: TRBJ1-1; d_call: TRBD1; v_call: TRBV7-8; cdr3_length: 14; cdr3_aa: CASSPRQGITEAFF; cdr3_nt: TGTGCCAGCAGCCCCCGACAGGGGATCACTGAAGCTTTCTTT
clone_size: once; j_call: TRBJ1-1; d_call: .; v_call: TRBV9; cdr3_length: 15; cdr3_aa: CASSAGMTGNTEAFF; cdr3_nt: TGTGCCAGCAGCGCAGGGATGACAGGGAACACTGAAGCTTTCTTT
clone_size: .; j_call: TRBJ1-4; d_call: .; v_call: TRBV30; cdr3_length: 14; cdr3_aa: CAWRRKTVGEKLFF; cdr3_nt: TGTGCCTGGAGGAGGAAGACCGTAGGGGAAAAACTGTTTTTT
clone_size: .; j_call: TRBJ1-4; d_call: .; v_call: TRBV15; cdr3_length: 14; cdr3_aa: CATSSTGTDEKLFF; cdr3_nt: TGTGCCACCAGCAGTACCGGGACGGATGAAAAACTGTTTTTT
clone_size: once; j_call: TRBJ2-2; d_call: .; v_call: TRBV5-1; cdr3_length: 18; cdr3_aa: CASSLETGRVGNTGELFF; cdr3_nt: TGCGCCAGCAGCTTAGAAACAGGGCGAGTCGGAAACACCGGGGAGCTGTTTTTT
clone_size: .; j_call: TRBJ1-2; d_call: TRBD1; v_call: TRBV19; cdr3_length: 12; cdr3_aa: CASTLDRGGYTF; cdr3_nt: TGTGCCAGCACTTTGGACAGGGGCGGCTACACCTTC
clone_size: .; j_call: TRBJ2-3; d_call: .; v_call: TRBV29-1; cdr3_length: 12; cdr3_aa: CSVRQGTDTQYF; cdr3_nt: TGCAGCGTTAGGCAGGGAACAGATACGCAGTATTTT
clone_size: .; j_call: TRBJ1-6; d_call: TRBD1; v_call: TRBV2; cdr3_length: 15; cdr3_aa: CASTGAPTYNSPLHF; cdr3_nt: TGTGCCAGTACAGGGGCTCCTACCTATAATTCACCCCTCCACTTT
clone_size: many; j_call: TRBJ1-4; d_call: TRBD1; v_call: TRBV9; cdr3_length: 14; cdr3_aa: CASSRTGSNEKLFF; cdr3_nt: TGTGCCAGCTCGCGGACAGGAAGTAATGAAAAACTGTTTTTT
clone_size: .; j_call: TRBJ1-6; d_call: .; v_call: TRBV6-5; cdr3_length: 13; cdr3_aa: CACRTEENSPLHF; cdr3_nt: TGTGCCTGCCGGACGGAGGAAAATTCACCCCTCCACTTT
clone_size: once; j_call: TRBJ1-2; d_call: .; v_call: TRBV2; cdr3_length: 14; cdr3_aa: CASTVTDSNYGYTF; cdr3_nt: TGTGCCAGCACCGTGACGGATTCTAACTATGGCTACACCTTC
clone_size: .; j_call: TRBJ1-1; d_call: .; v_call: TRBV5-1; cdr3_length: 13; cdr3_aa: CASSAHMNTEAFF; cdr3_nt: TGCGCCAGCAGCGCTCACATGAACACTGAAGCTTTCTTT
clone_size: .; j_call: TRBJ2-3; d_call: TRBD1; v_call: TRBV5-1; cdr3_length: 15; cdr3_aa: CASSQDRGKGDTQYF; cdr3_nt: TGCGCCAGCAGCCAGGACAGGGGAAAGGGAGATACGCAGTATTTT
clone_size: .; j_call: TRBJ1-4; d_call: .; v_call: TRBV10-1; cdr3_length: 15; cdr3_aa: CASSESNGDREKLFF; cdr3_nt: TGCGCCAGCAGTGAGTCGAACGGGGATCGTGAAAAACTGTTTTTT
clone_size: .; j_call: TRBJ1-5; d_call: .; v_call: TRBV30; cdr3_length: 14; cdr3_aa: CAWSMRRGNQPQHF; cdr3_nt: TGTGCCTGGAGTATGAGGAGAGGCAATCAGCCCCAGCATTTT
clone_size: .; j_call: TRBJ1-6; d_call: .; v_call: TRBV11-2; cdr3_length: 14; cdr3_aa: CASSLESVGSPLHF; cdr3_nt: TGTGCCAGCAGCTTAGAATCCGTGGGATCACCCCTCCACTTT
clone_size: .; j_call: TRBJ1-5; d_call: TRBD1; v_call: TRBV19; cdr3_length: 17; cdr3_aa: CASTPSGTGARNQPQHF; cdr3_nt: TGTGCCAGCACACCTTCAGGGACAGGGGCCCGCAATCAGCCCCAGCATTTT
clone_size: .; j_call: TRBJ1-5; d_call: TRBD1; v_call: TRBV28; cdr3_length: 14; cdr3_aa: CASLMGTEYQPQHF; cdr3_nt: TGTGCCAGTCTTATGGGGACAGAATATCAGCCCCAGCATTTT
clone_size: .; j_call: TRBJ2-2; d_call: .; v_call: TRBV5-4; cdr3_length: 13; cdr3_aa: CASSLGTSGELFF; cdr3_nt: TGTGCCAGCAGCTTGGGAACCAGCGGGGAGCTGTTTTTT
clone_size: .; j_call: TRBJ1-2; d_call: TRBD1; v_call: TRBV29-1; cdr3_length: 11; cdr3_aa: CSVETGAGYTF; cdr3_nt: TGCAGCGTGGAGACAGGGGCTGGCTACACCTTC
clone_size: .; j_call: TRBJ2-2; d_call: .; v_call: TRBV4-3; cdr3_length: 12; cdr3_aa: CASSQITGELFF; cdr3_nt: TGCGCCAGCAGCCAAATTACCGGGGAGCTGTTTTTT
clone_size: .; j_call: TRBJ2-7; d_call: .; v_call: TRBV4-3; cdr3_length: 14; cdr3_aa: CASSPRGYAYEQYF; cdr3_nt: TGCGCCAGCAGCCCGAGGGGCTACGCCTACGAGCAGTACTTC
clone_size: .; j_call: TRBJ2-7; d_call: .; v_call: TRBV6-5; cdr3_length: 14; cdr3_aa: CASSYSNRGGEQYF; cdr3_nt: TGTGCCAGCAGTTACTCGAATCGAGGGGGCGAGCAGTACTTC
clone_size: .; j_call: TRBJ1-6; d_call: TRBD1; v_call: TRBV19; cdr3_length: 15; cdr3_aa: CASTPTGTGNSPLHF; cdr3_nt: TGTGCCAGTACCCCCACCGGGACAGGTAACTCACCCCTCCACTTT
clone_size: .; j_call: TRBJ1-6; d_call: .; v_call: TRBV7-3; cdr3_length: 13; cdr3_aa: CASSQARDSPLHF; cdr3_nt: TGTGCCAGCAGCCAAGCGCGGGATTCACCCCTCCACTTT
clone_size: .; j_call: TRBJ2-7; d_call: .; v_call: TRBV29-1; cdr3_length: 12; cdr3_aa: CSVEDWAYEQYF; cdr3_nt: TGCAGCGTTGAAGATTGGGCCTACGAGCAGTACTTC
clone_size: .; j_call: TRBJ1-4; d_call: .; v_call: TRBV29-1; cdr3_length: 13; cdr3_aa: CSVEQATNEKLFF; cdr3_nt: TGCAGCGTTGAACAGGCAACTAATGAAAAACTGTTTTTT